Listed below are T cell receptor beta chains from one sample, sequenced in a study of naive and memory T cell subsets. TCRdb re-derived calls from the UMI-ligation and nested PCR reads in MiXCR, one entry per CDR3 protein. This sample has more than 95,000 distinct CDR3 sequences, with about 14% found just once. Sequencing input: naive CD8+ T cells from blood. The receptor set was obtained from a human donor in good health. Both conserved end residues are part of each CDR3. D genes are given only for firm matches. Clone size is stated in some rows and not others, as once, few, many or a class when expanded.

d_call: TRBD1; j_call: TRBJ1-1; clone_size: many; v_call: TRBV15; cdr3_aa: CATSRDRDSGNTEAFF; cdr3_nt: TGTGCCACCTCCCGGGACAGGGATAGTGGGAACACTGAAGCTTTCTTT
d_call: TRBD2; j_call: TRBJ2-1; clone_size: NA; v_call: TRBV12-3/TRBV12-4; cdr3_aa: CASSFRREYHNEQFF; cdr3_nt: TGTGCCAGCAGTTTTCGGCGGGAGTATCACAATGAGCAGTTCTTC
d_call: NA; j_call: TRBJ1-5; clone_size: NA; v_call: TRBV20-1; cdr3_aa: CSAPSWANQPQHF; cdr3_nt: TGCAGTGCTCCATCCTGGGCCAATCAGCCCCAGCATTTT
d_call: NA; j_call: TRBJ2-3; clone_size: few; v_call: TRBV20-1; cdr3_aa: CSARALGVDTDTQYF; cdr3_nt: TGCAGTGCTAGAGCTTTAGGTGTCGACACAGATACGCAGTATTTT
d_call: NA; j_call: TRBJ1-1; clone_size: NA; v_call: TRBV20-1; cdr3_aa: CSARDETAGGTEAFF; cdr3_nt: TGCAGTGCTAGGGACGAGACGGCGGGGGGCACTGAAGCTTTCTTT
d_call: NA; j_call: TRBJ2-7; clone_size: once; v_call: TRBV7-9; cdr3_aa: CASSLGQAERDYEQYF; cdr3_nt: TGTGCCAGCAGCTTGGGACAGGCTGAGCGGGATTACGAGCAGTACTTC
d_call: NA; j_call: TRBJ2-1; clone_size: NA; v_call: TRBV4-2; cdr3_aa: CASSRRFMDIGKTNEQFF; cdr3_nt: TGTGCCAGCAGCCGCCGGTTTATGGACATAGGAAAGACCAATGAGCAGTTCTTC
d_call: TRBD2; j_call: TRBJ2-3; clone_size: few; v_call: TRBV10-3; cdr3_aa: CAISEVAGGSTDTQYF; cdr3_nt: TGTGCCATCAGTGAGGTAGCGGGGGGCAGCACAGATACGCAGTATTTT
d_call: NA; j_call: TRBJ2-5; clone_size: NA; v_call: TRBV6-5; cdr3_aa: CASSYRLQETQYF; cdr3_nt: TGTGCCAGCAGTTACCGGTTACAAGAGACCCAGTACTTC
d_call: TRBD1; j_call: TRBJ2-1; clone_size: few; v_call: TRBV11-1; cdr3_aa: CASSLAPDRDNEQFF; cdr3_nt: TGTGCCAGCAGCTTAGCCCCGGACAGGGACAATGAGCAGTTCTTC
d_call: TRBD1; j_call: TRBJ1-1; clone_size: many; v_call: TRBV7-9; cdr3_aa: CASSSGTGGSMNTEAFF; cdr3_nt: TGTGCCAGCAGCTCCGGGACAGGGGGCTCGATGAACACTGAAGCTTTCTTT
d_call: NA; j_call: TRBJ2-5; clone_size: many; v_call: TRBV15; cdr3_aa: CATSRDRETQYF; cdr3_nt: TGTGCCACCAGCAGAGATAGGGAGACCCAGTACTTC
d_call: NA; j_call: TRBJ1-3; clone_size: NA; v_call: TRBV20-1; cdr3_aa: CSAERGFSGNTIYF; cdr3_nt: TGCAGTGCTGAGCGGGGTTTCTCTGGAAACACCATATATTTT
d_call: TRBD2; j_call: TRBJ2-7; clone_size: few; v_call: TRBV20-1; cdr3_aa: CSAGGLAGSGYEQYF; cdr3_nt: TGCAGTGCGGGGGGACTAGCGGGATCTGGGTACGAGCAGTACTTC
d_call: NA; j_call: TRBJ2-1; clone_size: once; v_call: TRBV4-2; cdr3_aa: CASSQDEGGTLYNEQFF; cdr3_nt: TGTGCCAGCAGCCAAGATGAGGGGGGGACTTTATACAATGAGCAGTTCTTC
d_call: NA; j_call: TRBJ2-3; clone_size: few; v_call: TRBV15; cdr3_aa: CATSLETRTEDTQYF; cdr3_nt: TGTGCCACCAGCTTAGAGACCAGGACAGAAGATACGCAGTATTTT
d_call: NA; j_call: TRBJ2-5; clone_size: NA; v_call: TRBV5-4; cdr3_aa: CASSLWEEEQETQYF; cdr3_nt: TGTGCCAGCAGCTTGTGGGAGGAGGAGCAAGAGACCCAGTACTTC
d_call: NA; j_call: TRBJ2-7; clone_size: many; v_call: TRBV12-3/TRBV12-4; cdr3_aa: CASSDRDSHYEQYF; cdr3_nt: TGTGCCAGCAGTGACCGGGACTCCCACTACGAGCAGTACTTC
d_call: TRBD1; j_call: TRBJ1-1; clone_size: many; v_call: TRBV7-6; cdr3_aa: CASSTGQAIEAFF; cdr3_nt: TGTGCCAGCAGTACAGGACAGGCAATTGAAGCTTTCTTT
d_call: TRBD2; j_call: TRBJ2-5; clone_size: NA; v_call: TRBV29-1; cdr3_aa: CSVALAGAWGETQYF; cdr3_nt: TGCAGCGTGGCGCTAGCGGGGGCATGGGGGGAGACCCAGTACTTC
d_call: NA; j_call: TRBJ1-1; clone_size: NA; v_call: TRBV29-1; cdr3_aa: CSVTKGQNTEAFF; cdr3_nt: TGCAGCGTGACAAAGGGGCAGAACACTGAAGCTTTCTTT
d_call: NA; j_call: TRBJ2-7; clone_size: NA; v_call: TRBV29-1; cdr3_aa: CSVVKSGTYEQYF; cdr3_nt: TGCAGCGTTGTTAAGTCTGGGACCTACGAGCAGTACTTC
d_call: TRBD2; j_call: TRBJ2-3; clone_size: many; v_call: TRBV12-3/TRBV12-4; cdr3_aa: CASSSSLAGSTDTQYF; cdr3_nt: TGTGCCAGCAGTTCCTCTTTAGCGGGTAGCACAGATACGCAGTATTTT
d_call: NA; j_call: TRBJ2-1; clone_size: few; v_call: TRBV9; cdr3_aa: CASSVVARSSYNEQFF; cdr3_nt: TGTGCCAGCAGCGTTGTAGCGAGGAGCTCCTACAATGAGCAGTTCTTC
d_call: TRBD1; j_call: TRBJ2-5; clone_size: many; v_call: TRBV10-1; cdr3_aa: CASSKTGGSQRLARRQETQYF; cdr3_nt: TGCGCCAGCAGTAAGACAGGGGGTTCACAACGACTAGCCCGGCGACAAGAGACCCAGTACTTC
d_call: TRBD1; j_call: TRBJ1-5; clone_size: many; v_call: TRBV12-3/TRBV12-4; cdr3_aa: CASSSGQGVQPQHF; cdr3_nt: TGTGCCAGCAGTTCTGGACAGGGTGTTCAGCCCCAGCATTTT
d_call: NA; j_call: TRBJ1-5; clone_size: many; v_call: TRBV7-2; cdr3_aa: CASSLGNQPQHF; cdr3_nt: TGTGCCAGCAGCTTGGGCAATCAGCCCCAGCATTTT
d_call: TRBD1; j_call: TRBJ2-3; clone_size: many; v_call: TRBV9; cdr3_aa: CASSVAPSLDRVADTQYF; cdr3_nt: TGTGCCAGCAGCGTAGCCCCTAGCTTGGACAGGGTGGCAGATACGCAGTATTTT
d_call: NA; j_call: TRBJ1-3; clone_size: once; v_call: TRBV15; cdr3_aa: CATSRPEGNTIYF; cdr3_nt: TGTGCCACCAGCAGGCCCGAAGGAAACACCATATATTTT
d_call: NA; j_call: TRBJ1-1; clone_size: NA; v_call: TRBV18; cdr3_aa: CASSPPRNTEAFF; cdr3_nt: TGTGCCAGCTCACCACCTCGGAACACTGAAGCTTTCTTT
d_call: NA; j_call: TRBJ2-7; clone_size: NA; v_call: TRBV30; cdr3_aa: CAWMGTGQSYEQYF; cdr3_nt: TGTGCCTGGATGGGAACGGGACAATCCTACGAGCAGTACTTC
d_call: NA; j_call: TRBJ1-6; clone_size: NA; v_call: TRBV6-5; cdr3_aa: CASSYVVGGHLPLHF; cdr3_nt: TGTGCCAGCAGTTACGTCGTGGGGGGTCATCTTCCCCTCCACTTT
d_call: NA; j_call: TRBJ1-2; clone_size: NA; v_call: TRBV7-9; cdr3_aa: CASSQTDKIGGYTF; cdr3_nt: TGTGCCAGCAGCCAGACGGACAAAATCGGAGGCTACACCTTC
d_call: NA; j_call: TRBJ2-7; clone_size: many; v_call: TRBV20-1; cdr3_aa: CSARPKAFYEQYF; cdr3_nt: TGCAGTGCTAGACCGAAGGCATTCTACGAGCAGTACTTC
d_call: TRBD2; j_call: TRBJ2-1; clone_size: NA; v_call: TRBV4-3; cdr3_aa: CASSQDPLAAMTGEQFF; cdr3_nt: TGCGCCAGCAGCCAAGATCCACTAGCGGCCATGACGGGTGAGCAGTTCTTC
d_call: NA; j_call: TRBJ2-2; clone_size: NA; v_call: TRBV7-8; cdr3_aa: CASSPRGPITGELFF; cdr3_nt: TGTGCCAGCAGCCCCCGAGGGCCTATCACCGGGGAGCTGTTTTTT
d_call: NA; j_call: TRBJ1-2; clone_size: NA; v_call: TRBV20-1; cdr3_aa: CSARGNRPSNYGYTF; cdr3_nt: TGCAGTGCTAGAGGGAACAGGCCATCTAACTATGGCTACACCTTC
d_call: NA; j_call: TRBJ2-7; clone_size: many; v_call: TRBV5-1; cdr3_aa: CASSLLRVGTTLYEQYF; cdr3_nt: TGCGCCAGCAGCCTGCTGAGAGTGGGGACAACACTCTACGAGCAGTACTTC
d_call: NA; j_call: TRBJ1-6; clone_size: NA; v_call: TRBV4-3; cdr3_aa: CASSQGYNSPLHF; cdr3_nt: TGCGCCAGCAGCCAAGGATATAATTCACCCCTCCACTTT
d_call: NA; j_call: TRBJ2-7; clone_size: few; v_call: TRBV28; cdr3_aa: CASRAPGQGSEQYF; cdr3_nt: TGTGCCAGTAGGGCCCCGGGCCAGGGCTCCGAGCAGTACTTC
d_call: NA; j_call: TRBJ2-5; clone_size: NA; v_call: TRBV20-1; cdr3_aa: CSAREGGQETQYF; cdr3_nt: TGCAGTGCTAGGGAGGGGGGGCAAGAGACCCAGTACTTC
d_call: TRBD1; j_call: TRBJ1-1; clone_size: few; v_call: TRBV7-8; cdr3_aa: CASSATGGASPEAFF; cdr3_nt: TGTGCCAGCAGCGCCACAGGGGGCGCATCGCCTGAAGCTTTCTTT
d_call: NA; j_call: TRBJ2-1; clone_size: many; v_call: TRBV5-1; cdr3_aa: CASAAATDEQFF; cdr3_nt: TGCGCCAGCGCTGCAGCGACAGATGAGCAGTTCTTC
d_call: NA; j_call: TRBJ2-2; clone_size: many; v_call: TRBV27; cdr3_aa: CASSLRGLVAGELFF; cdr3_nt: TGTGCCAGCAGTTTACGCGGCCTGGTAGCCGGGGAGCTGTTTTTT
d_call: TRBD2; j_call: TRBJ2-2; clone_size: few; v_call: TRBV11-2; cdr3_aa: CASMAPGLAAVGGELFF; cdr3_nt: TGTGCCAGCATGGCACCGGGACTAGCGGCAGTCGGCGGGGAGCTGTTTTTT
d_call: NA; j_call: TRBJ2-1; clone_size: many; v_call: TRBV2; cdr3_aa: CASSEGYGRGSYNEQFF; cdr3_nt: TGTGCCAGCAGTGAAGGCTACGGGCGGGGCTCCTACAATGAGCAGTTCTTC
d_call: NA; j_call: TRBJ1-6; clone_size: NA; v_call: TRBV7-9; cdr3_aa: CASSPGTNEALHF; cdr3_nt: TGTGCCAGCAGTCCCGGGACAAATGAAGCCCTCCACTTT
d_call: NA; j_call: TRBJ2-1; clone_size: many; v_call: TRBV12-5; cdr3_aa: CASGDNEQFF; cdr3_nt: TGTGCTAGTGGTGACAATGAGCAGTTCTTC
d_call: NA; j_call: TRBJ2-1; clone_size: many; v_call: TRBV9; cdr3_aa: CASSVTSYINEQFF; cdr3_nt: TGTGCCAGCAGCGTGACTAGTTATATCAATGAGCAGTTCTTC
d_call: TRBD1; j_call: TRBJ2-7; clone_size: NA; v_call: TRBV11-2; cdr3_aa: CASSTWDSSEQYF; cdr3_nt: TGTGCCAGCAGCACATGGGACAGCTCCGAGCAGTACTTC
d_call: NA; j_call: TRBJ2-5; clone_size: NA; v_call: TRBV7-6; cdr3_aa: CASSLDYPENGQETQYF; cdr3_nt: TGTGCCAGCAGCTTAGATTATCCAGAAAACGGCCAAGAGACCCAGTACTTC
d_call: NA; j_call: TRBJ2-3; clone_size: few; v_call: TRBV5-6; cdr3_aa: CASSVRDTQYF; cdr3_nt: TGTGCCAGCAGCGTGAGGGATACGCAGTATTTT
d_call: TRBD1; j_call: TRBJ2-3; clone_size: NA; v_call: TRBV11-2; cdr3_aa: CASSPGQGGVRGVHTDTQYF; cdr3_nt: TGTGCCAGCAGCCCAGGACAGGGGGGCGTTCGGGGAGTTCACACAGATACGCAGTATTTT
d_call: TRBD2; j_call: TRBJ2-2; clone_size: many; v_call: TRBV30; cdr3_aa: CAATLAAANTGELFF; cdr3_nt: TGTGCCGCTACACTAGCGGCAGCGAACACCGGGGAGCTGTTTTTT
d_call: NA; j_call: TRBJ1-2; clone_size: few; v_call: TRBV15; cdr3_aa: CATSSTGLEYGYTF; cdr3_nt: TGTGCCACCAGCAGCACAGGGCTAGAGTATGGCTACACCTTC
d_call: TRBD1; j_call: TRBJ2-3; clone_size: few; v_call: TRBV4-3; cdr3_aa: CASSQDEDRAGPGTQYF; cdr3_nt: TGCGCCAGCAGCCAAGACGAGGACAGGGCAGGTCCGGGGACGCAGTATTTT
d_call: NA; j_call: TRBJ2-1; clone_size: few; v_call: TRBV13; cdr3_aa: CASSLGQGQDNEQFF; cdr3_nt: TGTGCCAGCAGCTTAGGACAGGGTCAGGACAATGAGCAGTTCTTC
d_call: TRBD1; j_call: TRBJ2-3; clone_size: few; v_call: TRBV28; cdr3_aa: CASSPTRDRAGSDTQYF; cdr3_nt: TGTGCCAGCAGTCCTACGAGGGACAGAGCTGGTAGTGATACGCAGTATTTT
d_call: NA; j_call: TRBJ2-7; clone_size: few; v_call: TRBV7-8; cdr3_aa: CASSLGGSLGEQYF; cdr3_nt: TGTGCCAGCAGCTTAGGGGGATCCCTAGGGGAGCAGTACTTC
d_call: NA; j_call: TRBJ2-3; clone_size: NA; v_call: TRBV4-2; cdr3_aa: CASSQEDSGHSTDTQYF; cdr3_nt: TGTGCCAGCAGCCAAGAGGACAGCGGACATAGCACAGATACGCAGTATTTT